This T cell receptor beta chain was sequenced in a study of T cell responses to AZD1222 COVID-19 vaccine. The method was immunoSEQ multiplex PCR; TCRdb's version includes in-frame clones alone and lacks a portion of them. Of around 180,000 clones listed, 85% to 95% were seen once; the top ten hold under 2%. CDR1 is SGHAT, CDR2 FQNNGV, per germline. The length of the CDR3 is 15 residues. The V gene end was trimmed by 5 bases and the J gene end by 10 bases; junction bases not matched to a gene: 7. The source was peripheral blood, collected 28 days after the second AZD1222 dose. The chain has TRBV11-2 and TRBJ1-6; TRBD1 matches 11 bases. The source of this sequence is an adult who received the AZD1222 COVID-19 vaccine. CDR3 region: CASSRDRGKGSPLHF. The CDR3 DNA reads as TGTGCCAGCAGCCGGGACAGGGGGAAAGGATCACCCCTCCACTTT.